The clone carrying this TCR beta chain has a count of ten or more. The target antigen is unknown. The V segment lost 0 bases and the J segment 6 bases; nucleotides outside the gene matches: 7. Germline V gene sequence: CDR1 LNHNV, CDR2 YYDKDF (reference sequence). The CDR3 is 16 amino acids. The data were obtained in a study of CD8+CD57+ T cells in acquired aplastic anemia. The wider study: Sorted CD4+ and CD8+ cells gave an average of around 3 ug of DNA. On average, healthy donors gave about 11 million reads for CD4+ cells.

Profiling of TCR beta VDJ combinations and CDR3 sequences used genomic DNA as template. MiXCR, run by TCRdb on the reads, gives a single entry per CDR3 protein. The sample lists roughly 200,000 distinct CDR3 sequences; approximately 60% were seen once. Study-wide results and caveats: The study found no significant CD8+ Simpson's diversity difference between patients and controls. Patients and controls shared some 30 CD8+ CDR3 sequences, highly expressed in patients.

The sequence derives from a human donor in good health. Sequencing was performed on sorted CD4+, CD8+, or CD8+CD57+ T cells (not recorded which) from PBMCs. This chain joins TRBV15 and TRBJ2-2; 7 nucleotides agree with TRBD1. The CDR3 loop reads CATSREWEGGSGELFF. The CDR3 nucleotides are TGTGCCACCAGCAGAGAGTGGGAAGGGGGCTCCGGGGAGCTGTTTTTT.